This T cell receptor (beta chain) is drawn from a study of regulatory T cells in long-lasting Graves disease. This CDR3 spans 14 amino acids. Germline V lookup: CDR1 ENHRY, CDR2 SYGVKD. V was trimmed by 7 bases and J by 7 bases, leaving 17 bases between them. The time point is: newly diagnosed GD, antithyroid drugs for less than 3 months. Generation of the TCR library employed RNA extracted from PBMCs. This clonotype was recorded many times. Arm-PCR with iRepertoire HTBI primers amplified the CDR3 regions for these TCR beta libraries. TCRdb processed the multiplex PCR reads anew with MiXCR; each CDR3 protein has one entry. Of 550,000 or so distinct CDR3 sequences listed, about 11% are singletons. These same data were also listed under a study on T cells in Graves' hyperthyroidism and ophthalmopathy.

The rearrangement links TRBV10-3 to TRBJ2-1; perhaps TRBD1 as D (6 bases). This sequence originates from a young woman with Graves disease. The input for sequencing was peripheral blood mononuclear cells (PBMCs), taken at new diagnosis, from a patient treated with antithyroid drugs. CDR3 loop: CAIKGLDRSNEQFF. CDR3 bases: TGTGCCATCAAGGGCTTGGACAGATCAAATGAGCAGTTCTTC.